Below are 20 T cell receptor beta chains sequenced from a single sample in a study of identical twins. TCRdb reprocessed the 5' RACE reads with MiXCR, giving one entry per CDR3 protein. Here the sample spans fewer than 800,000 distinct CDR3 sequences, just over 7% being singletons. This same sample was also part of a study on yellow fever vaccine responses in identical twins.

Sequenced material: PBMCs. The receptors were sampled from a woman aged 18-30 years in good health.

The sample holds a few counts of this clonotype. The chain joins TRBV5-1 to TRBJ2-5, with D perhaps matching TRBD1 (5 bases). The CDR3 consists of 16 residues. Trimming removed 6 bases from V and 5 bases from J, with 23 bases in between. Germline values: CDR1 SGHRS, CDR2 YFSETQ. CDR3 nucleotides: TGCGCCAGCACCCCCCTCCGTAACACAGGTGTGGAGACCCAGTACTTC. Translating it yields CASTPLRNTGVETQYF.

This clonotype was recorded many times. The V and J genes are TRBV10-3 and TRBJ1-4, with TRBD1 matching over 7 bases. Per the germline V gene, CDR1 is ENHRY and CDR2 is SYGVKD. The ends lost 11 bases at V and 3 bases at J; junction bases unmatched: 6. The CDR3 is 13 residues long. CDR3 nucleotide sequence: TGTGCCTCCAGGGGGAATCCTAATGAAAAACTGTTTTTT. Its protein is CASRGNPNEKLFF.

V is TRBV6-5 and J is TRBJ2-1; 11 bases are a match to TRBD2. Germline V lookup: CDR1 MNHEY, CDR2 SVGAGI. The trim removed 2 bases at V and 6 bases at J, leaving 9 bases unmatched. The CDR3 runs 17 residues. CDR3 residues: CASSYQASGGYLNEQFF. CDR3 sequence (DNA): TGTGCCAGCAGTTACCAGGCTAGCGGGGGGTACCTCAATGAGCAGTTCTTC.

The chain couples TRBV2 to TRBJ2-1, with D unclear. The germline gives CDR1 SNHLY, CDR2 FYNNEI. This CDR3 region has 14 residues. V shed 5 bases and J shed 4 bases, with 12 bases lying between them. Here the CDR3 DNA reads TGTGCCAGCAGTAGTACAGAGATATACAATGAGCAGTTCTTC. This sequence encodes CASSSTEIYNEQFF.

This clonotype was seen a few times. The chain is built from TRBV7-8 and TRBJ1-1; perhaps TRBD1 as D (6 bases). Trimming removed 3 bases at V and 10 bases at J, with 21 bases between. This CDR3 has 15 amino acids. The germline CDR1 and CDR2 sequences are SGHVS and FQNEAQ. CDR3 in amino acids: CASSFSSGDDVTAFF. As DNA, the CDR3 is TGTGCCAGCAGCTTTTCGTCAGGGGATGATGTGACAGCTTTCTTT.

The rearrangement uses TRBV4-2 and TRBJ2-7; D not certain. The length of the CDR3 is 14 residues. The V and J ends lost 0 bases and 0 bases respectively, with 6 bases between them. Germline CDR1 reads LGHNA; CDR2 reads YNFKEQ. The CDR3 DNA is TGTGCCAGCAGCCAAGAGGAACTCTCCTACGAGCAGTACTTC. This translates into CASSQEELSYEQYF.

This clonotype was seen a handful of times. The rearrangement joins TRBV11-1 to TRBJ2-1; 9 nucleotides align to TRBD2. CDR1 SGHAT and CDR2 FQDESV come from the germline V gene (reference sequence). CDR3 size: 20 residues. V was pared by 4 bases and J by 0 bases, with 16 bases of the junction left unmatched. This CDR3 is CASSSPGGSSGIFSYNEQFF. CDR3 nucleotide sequence: TGTGCCAGCAGCTCACCAGGGGGGTCTAGCGGGATCTTCTCCTACAATGAGCAGTTCTTC.

This clonotype occurred a few times. This chain connects TRBV15 to TRBJ2-1; 7 bases align to TRBD2. The V gene's germline CDR1 is LNHNV and CDR2 YYDKDF (reference sequence). CDR3 length: 18 amino acids. Trimming at V came to 6 bases and at J to 0 bases, leaving 14 bases not matched to a gene. The CDR3: CATRTKIGLAVSYNEQFF. As DNA, the CDR3 is TGTGCCACCAGGACTAAAATAGGCCTAGCGGTCTCCTACAATGAGCAGTTCTTC.

The J gene is TRBJ2-7, the V gene TRBV10-1, with no clear D. CDR3 size: 11 residues. Looked up from germline, CDR1 is WNHNN and CDR2 is SYGVQD (reference sequence). V was cut by 10 bases and J by 6 bases, with 13 bases left in between. CDR3 region: CAIPPSCEQYF. DNA of the CDR3: TGCGCCATCCCACCAAGTTGCGAGCAGTACTTC.

This clonotype was detected only a few times. The chain has TRBV7-2 and TRBJ2-5; unclear D gene. Trimming removed 3 bases at V and 2 bases at J, with 13 bases between. The germline CDR1 and CDR2 sequences are SGHTA and FQGNSA. This CDR3 is 15 amino acids long. CDR3 sequence reads: CASSFQTTTQETQYF. CDR3 coding DNA: TGTGCCAGCAGCTTCCAGACCACTACACAAGAGACCCAGTACTTC.

This clonotype was picked up many times. The chain employs TRBV20-1 and TRBJ2-7, with 10 bases identical to TRBD2. CDR1 is DFQATT and CDR2 is SNEGSKA in the germline V gene (reference sequence). Losses at the gene ends were 6 bases for V and 0 bases for J; bases not matched to a gene: 5. The CDR3 length is 14 residues. The CDR3 is CSATGTSVSYEQYF. The CDR3 nucleotides read TGCAGTGCAACCGGGACTAGCGTCTCCTACGAGCAGTACTTC.

The chain carries TRBV5-1 and TRBJ2-1; 9 bases are a match to TRBD1. The ends lost 6 bases at V and 6 bases at J; junction bases unmatched: 13. CDR1 and CDR2 from the germline V gene are SGHRS and YFSETQ. There are 16 residues in the CDR3. The CDR3 nucleotides read TGCGCCAGCACCCCGGGTGGGGGACAGGGATCCAATGAGCAGTTCTTC. Protein product: CASTPGGGQGSNEQFF. Using reference TRBV5-1 and TRBJ2-1 for the parts outside the CDR3, the full variable domain is KAGVTQTPRYLIKTRGQQVTLSCSPISGHRSVSWYQQTPGQGLQFLFEYFSETQRNKGNFPGRFSGRQFSNSRSEMNVSTLELGDSALYLCASTPGGGQGSNEQFFGPGTRLTVL.

The rearrangement links TRBV12-3 or TRBV12-4 to TRBJ2-3; the match to TRBD2 covers 9 bases. V lost 5 bases to trimming and J lost 6 bases; unmatched junction nucleotides: 9. The CDR3 has 15 amino acids. CDR3 nucleotide sequence: TGTGCCAGCAGTCCCCAGGCGGGAGGGTGGGATACGCAGTATTTT. Translated, it gives CASSPQAGGWDTQYF.

The chain couples TRBV21-1 to TRBJ2-7; the D call in the table, TRBD1, was not verified against the DNA. TRBV21-1 has pseudogene status. The CDR3 spans 16 residues. CDR3 sequence reads: CASSKAGQGCAYEQYV. The CDR3 region has the DNA TGTGCCAGCAGCAAAGCAGGACAGGGATGCGCCTACGAGCAGTACGTC.

The rearrangement joins TRBV5-1 to TRBJ2-1; 10 positions match TRBD2. The ends lost 4 bases at V and 3 bases at J; junction bases unmatched: 10. CDR1 is SGHRS and CDR2 is YFSETQ in the germline V gene. The CDR3 sequence is 17 residues long. DNA for the CDR3: TGCGCCAGCAGCCCAGCGGGGGGGCCTCTAGGCTACAATGAGCAGTTCTTC. Amino acid sequence: CASSPAGGPLGYNEQFF.

This clonotype was seen repeatedly, ten times or more. The rearrangement links TRBV6-5 to TRBJ2-5; 11 bases line up with TRBD2. V lost 2 bases, J lost 1 base, and 6 bases stayed unmatched. The CDR3 has 17 amino acids. Germline V gives CDR1 MNHEY, CDR2 SVGAGI. CDR3 amino acids: CASSYGTSGGFQETQYF. The DNA of the CDR3 is TGTGCCAGCAGTTACGGTACTAGCGGGGGATTCCAAGAGACCCAGTACTTC.

The rearrangement uses TRBV7-3 and TRBJ2-1; 8 bases align to TRBD2. CDR3 length equals 14 residues. The V segment lost 4 bases and the J segment 8 bases; nucleotides outside the gene matches: 7. The V gene's germline CDR1 is SGHTA and CDR2 FQGTGA. Written as DNA, the CDR3 is TGTGCCAGCAGCTACCGGGGACTAGGGGATGAGCAGTTCTTC. It encodes CASSYRGLGDEQFF. Using reference TRBV7-3 and TRBJ2-1 for the parts outside the CDR3, the full variable domain is GAGVSQTPSNKVTEKGKYVELRCDPISGHTALYWYRQSLGQGPEFLIYFQGTGAADDSGLPNDRFFAVRPEGSVSTLKIQRTERGDSAVYLCASSYRGLGDEQFFGPGTRLTVL.

The CDR3 nucleotides are TGCAGTGGGTGGCAGGGATACACCGGGGAGCTGTTTTTT. This encodes CSGWQGYTGELFF. The chain combines TRBV20-1 with TRBJ2-2, with a possible D match to TRBD1 (5 bases). The CDR3 length is 13 residues. Per germline, CDR1 DFQATT and CDR2 SNEGSKA (reference sequence). V shed 7 bases and J shed 3 bases, with 12 bases lying between them.

This clonotype was found a few times. This chain joins TRBV2 and TRBJ2-7, with a possible D match to TRBD2 (5 bases). The CDR3 consists of 11 residues. CDR1 is SNHLY, CDR2 FYNNEI, per germline. The CDR3 loop is CASSDRRVGYV. The DNA for the CDR3 is TGTGCCAGCAGTGATCGGCGGGTAGGGTATGTC.

The chain couples TRBV6-5 to TRBJ2-7; 9 bases fit TRBD2. The CDR3 covers 15 residues. In germline, CDR1 is MNHEY, CDR2 SVGAGI. The J segment lost 2 bases and the V segment lost 2 bases, leaving 4 bases of the junction unmatched. CDR3: CASSYGTSSAYEQYF. In nucleotides, the CDR3 is TGTGCCAGCAGTTACGGGACTAGCTCCGCCTACGAGCAGTACTTC.